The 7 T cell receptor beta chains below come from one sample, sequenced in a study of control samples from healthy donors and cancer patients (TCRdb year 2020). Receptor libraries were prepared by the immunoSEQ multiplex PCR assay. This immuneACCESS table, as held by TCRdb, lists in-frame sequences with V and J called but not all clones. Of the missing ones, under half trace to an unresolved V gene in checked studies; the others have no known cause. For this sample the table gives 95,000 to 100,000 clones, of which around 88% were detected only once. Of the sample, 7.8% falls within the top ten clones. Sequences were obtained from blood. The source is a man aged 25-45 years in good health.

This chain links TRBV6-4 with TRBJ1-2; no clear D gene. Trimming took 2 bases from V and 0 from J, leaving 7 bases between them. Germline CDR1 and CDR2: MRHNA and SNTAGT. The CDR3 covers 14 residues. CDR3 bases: TGTGCCAGCAGTGACCCGGATACTAACTATGGCTACACCTTC. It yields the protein CASSDPDTNYGYTF.

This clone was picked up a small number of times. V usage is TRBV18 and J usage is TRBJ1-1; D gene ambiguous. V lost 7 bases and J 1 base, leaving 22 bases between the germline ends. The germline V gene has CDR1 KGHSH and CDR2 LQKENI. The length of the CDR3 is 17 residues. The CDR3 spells CASYKQPGMGENTEAFF. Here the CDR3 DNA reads TGTGCCAGCTACAAACAACCGGGGATGGGTGAGAACACTGAAGCTTTCTTT. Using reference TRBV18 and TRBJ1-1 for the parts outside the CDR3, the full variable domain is NAGVMQNPRHLVRRRGQEARLRCSPMKGHSHVYWYRQLPEEGLKFMVYLQKENIIDESGMPKERFSAEFPKEGPSILRIQQVVRGDSAAYFCASYKQPGMGENTEAFFGQGTRLTVV.

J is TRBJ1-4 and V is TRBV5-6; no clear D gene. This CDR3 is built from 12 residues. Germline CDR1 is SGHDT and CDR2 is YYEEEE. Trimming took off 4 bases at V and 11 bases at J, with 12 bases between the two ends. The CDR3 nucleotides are TGTGCCAGCAGCATCCGGCGAGATAAACTGTTTTTT. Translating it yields CASSIRRDKLFF.

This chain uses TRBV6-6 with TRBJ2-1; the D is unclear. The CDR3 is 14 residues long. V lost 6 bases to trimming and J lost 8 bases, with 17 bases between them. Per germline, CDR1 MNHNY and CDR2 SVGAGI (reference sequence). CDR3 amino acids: CASSLRVPQDEQFF. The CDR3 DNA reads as TGTGCCAGCAGCCTCCGGGTCCCCCAAGATGAGCAGTTCTTC.

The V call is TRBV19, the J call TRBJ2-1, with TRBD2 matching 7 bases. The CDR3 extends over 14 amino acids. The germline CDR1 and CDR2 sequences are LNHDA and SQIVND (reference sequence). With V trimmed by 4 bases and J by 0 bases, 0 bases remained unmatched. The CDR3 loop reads CASSKRDSYNEQFF. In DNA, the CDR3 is TGTGCCAGTAGTAAGCGGGACTCCTACAATGAGCAGTTCTTC.

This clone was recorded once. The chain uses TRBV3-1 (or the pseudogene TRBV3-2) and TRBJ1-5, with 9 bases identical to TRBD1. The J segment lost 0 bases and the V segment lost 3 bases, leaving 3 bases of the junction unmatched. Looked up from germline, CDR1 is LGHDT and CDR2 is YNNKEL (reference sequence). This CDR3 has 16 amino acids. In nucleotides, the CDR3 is TGTGCCAGCAGCCATTCGGGACAGGGTAGCAATCAGCCCCAGCATTTT. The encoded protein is CASSHSGQGSNQPQHF.

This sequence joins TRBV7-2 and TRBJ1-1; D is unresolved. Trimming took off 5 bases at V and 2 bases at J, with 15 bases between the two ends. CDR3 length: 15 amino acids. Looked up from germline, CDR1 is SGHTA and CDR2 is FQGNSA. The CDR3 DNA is TGTGCCAGCAGCAAAAGGGCCCAGGCAAACACTGAAGCTTTCTTT. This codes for CASSKRAQANTEAFF.